The 11 T cell receptor beta chains below all came from one sample that was sequenced in a study of blood T cell repertoires in COVID-19. Profiled with immunoSEQ multiplex PCR; TCRdb holds only in-frame clones, not every one. The profile shows a few hundred thousand clones, approximately 85% of them singletons. Sequences were obtained from peripheral blood. These receptors all stem from a human donor in a cohort sampled during active COVID-19.

The chain links TRBV6-5 to TRBJ2-7; D is perhaps TRBD1 (6 bases). This CDR3 comprises 13 residues. Looked up from germline, CDR1 is MNHEY and CDR2 is SVGAGI. Trimming shortened V by 5 bases and J by 5 bases, and 13 bases separated the two germline ends. In DNA, the CDR3 is TGTGCCAGCAGTACAACAGGGCTCCACGAGCAGTACTTC. It is translated as CASSTTGLHEQYF.

The chain employs TRBV30 and TRBJ1-3, with D tentatively TRBD1 (6 bases). V lost 4 bases to trimming and J lost 0 bases, with 10 bases between them. The CDR3 spans 14 residues. Germline CDR1 reads GTSNPN; CDR2 reads SVGIG (reference sequence). In DNA form, the CDR3 reads TGTGCCTGGACAGGGGTTATCTCTGGAAACACCATATATTTT. Translated, it gives CAWTGVISGNTIYF.

This clone was counted a few times. The V and J genes are TRBV12-3 or TRBV12-4 and TRBJ2-5; D might be TRBD1 (5 bases). The CDR3 runs 13 residues. The V end lost 3 bases, the J end lost 4 bases, and 9 bases lay between the germline ends. The CDR3 region has the DNA TGTGCCAGCAGTTTTAGGCAGGGAGAGACCCAGTACTTC. It translates to CASSFRQGETQYF.

The chain recombines TRBV7-8 with TRBJ2-7; D remains ambiguous. V lost 1 base to trimming and J lost 1 base, with 8 bases between them. Germline V gene data show CDR1 as SGHVS and CDR2 as FQNEAQ. The CDR3 sequence is 14 residues long. DNA of the CDR3: TGTGCCAGCAGCTTAGACTTCAGGTCCTACGAGCAGTACTTC. Translation: CASSLDFRSYEQYF. The entire variable domain, with the rest obtained from reference TRBV7-8 and TRBJ2-7, is as follows: GAGVSQSPRYKVAKRGQDVALRCDPISGHVSLFWYQQALGQGPEFLTYFQNEAQLDKSGLPSDRFFAERPEGSVSTLKIQRTQQEDSAVYLCASSLDFRSYEQYFGPGTRLTVT.

The V call is TRBV5-4, the J call TRBJ1-4; TRBD1 might be the D (6 bases). Germline-derived CDR1 and CDR2 are SGHNT and YYREEE (reference sequence). V was shortened by 0 bases and J by 5 bases, with 20 bases between the two germline ends. This CDR3 region has 18 residues. CDR3 DNA: TGTGCCAGCAGCTTGGACACCTTAGGACAGACTGTAAATGAAAAACTGTTTTTT. Translation: CASSLDTLGQTVNEKLFF. Filled out from reference TRBV5-4 and TRBJ1-4, the complete variable domain reads ETGVTQSPTHLIKTRGQQVTLRCSSQSGHNTVSWYQQALGQGPQFIFQYYREEENGRGNFPPRFSGLQFPNYSSELNVNALELDDSALYLCASSLDTLGQTVNEKLFFGSGTQLSVL.

The V call is TRBV3-1 (or the pseudogene TRBV3-2), the J call TRBJ1-4, with a tentative D call TRBD1 (5 bases). CDR1 is LGHDT and CDR2 is YNNKEL in the germline V gene (reference sequence). The CDR3 has 13 residues. Between the trimmed V and J ends, which lost 0 bases and 7 bases, there was a span of 6 bases. The CDR3 DNA reads as TGTGCCAGCAGCCAAGACAGGGCTGAAAAACTGTTTTTT. As protein: CASSQDRAEKLFF.

There are a few counts of this clone. The V call is TRBV6-5, the J call TRBJ2-7; D is unclear. The V end was cut by 5 bases, the J end by 2 bases, with 10 bases between. The CDR3 has 13 amino acids. The germline CDR1 and CDR2 sequences are MNHEY and SVGAGI. In DNA, the CDR3 is TGTGCCAGCAGTACCCAAGCCGCCTACGAGCAGTACTTC. This encodes CASSTQAAYEQYF.

The chain carries TRBV6-5 and TRBJ1-1; D is possibly TRBD1 (5 bases). Germline V CDR1 and CDR2: MNHEY, SVGAGI. V was shortened by 3 bases and J by 2 bases, with 7 bases between the two germline ends. The CDR3 length is 13 residues. In nucleotides, the CDR3 is TGTGCCAGCAGTTATGACAGCAACACTGAAGCTTTCTTT. This encodes CASSYDSNTEAFF.

V and J are TRBV6-1 and TRBJ2-7; unclear D gene. V lost 2 bases, J lost 4 bases, and 12 bases lay in between. Germline V CDR1 and CDR2: MNHNS, SASEGT. This CDR3 has 14 amino acids. In nucleotides, the CDR3 is TGTGCCAGCAGTGAAAAGTTAGACGGGTACGAGCAGTACTTC. This gives the protein CASSEKLDGYEQYF.

This chain links TRBV5-1 with TRBJ2-3, with 8 bases that match TRBD2. This CDR3 spans 16 amino acids. The ends lost 0 bases at V and 7 bases at J; junction bases unmatched: 10. Germline V gene data show CDR1 as SGHRS and CDR2 as YFSETQ. The CDR3 is CASSLAGGAKKNTQYF. CDR3 nucleotide sequence: TGCGCCAGCAGCTTGGCCGGGGGGGCCAAGAAGAATACGCAGTATTTT.

This clone was detected only a few times. This chain joins TRBV18 and TRBJ1-6; D not certain. CDR3 length: 14 amino acids. Germline V CDR1 and CDR2: KGHSH, LQKENI. V was pared by 5 bases and J by 3 bases, with 8 bases between. The CDR3 sequence is CASSATGYNSPLHF. CDR3 nucleotide sequence: TGTGCCAGCTCAGCGACGGGCTATAATTCACCCCTCCACTTT.